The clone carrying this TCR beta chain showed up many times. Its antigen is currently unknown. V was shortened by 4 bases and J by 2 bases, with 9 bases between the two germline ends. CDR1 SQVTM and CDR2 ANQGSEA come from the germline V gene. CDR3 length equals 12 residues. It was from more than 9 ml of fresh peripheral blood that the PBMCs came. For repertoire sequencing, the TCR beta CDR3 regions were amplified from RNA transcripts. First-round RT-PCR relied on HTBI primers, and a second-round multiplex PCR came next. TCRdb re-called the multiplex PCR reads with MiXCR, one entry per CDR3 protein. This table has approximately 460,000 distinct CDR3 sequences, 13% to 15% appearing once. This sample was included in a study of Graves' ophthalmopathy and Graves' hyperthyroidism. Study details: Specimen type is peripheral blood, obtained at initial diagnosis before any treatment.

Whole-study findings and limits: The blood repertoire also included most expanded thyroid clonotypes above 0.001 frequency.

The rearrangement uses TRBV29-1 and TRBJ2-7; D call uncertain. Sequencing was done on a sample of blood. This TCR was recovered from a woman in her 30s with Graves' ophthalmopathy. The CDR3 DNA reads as TGCAGCGTTGCCGACGGTACCTACGAGCAGTACTTC. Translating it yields CSVADGTYEQYF.